Listed below are T cell receptor beta chains from one sample, sequenced in a study of T cells in Graves' hyperthyroidism and ophthalmopathy. TCRdb analysed the multiplex PCR reads with MiXCR anew, one entry per CDR3 protein. The data contain some 210,000 distinct CDR3 sequences, approximately 17% of them singletons. Sequenced: blood. The source of these receptors is a man aged 50 or older with Graves' hyperthyroidism. Both conserved end residues are part of each CDR3.

TRBV29-1	CSSLSGDRADTQYF
TRBV24-1	CATSAPAGGLGNTGELFF
TRBV4-1	CASSPAGASGSTQYF
TRBV12-3/TRBV12-4	CASSFNPGLGQPQHF
TRBV2	CASSGQDTDTQYF
TRBV5-1	CASSSGTDTGELFF
TRBV11-2	CASSAAWTEVQYF
TRBV12-3/TRBV12-4	CASSSDSFSYNEQFF
TRBV12-3/TRBV12-4	CASTGTDYGYTF
TRBV4-3	CASSPGTEGTDTQYF
TRBV12-3/TRBV12-4	CASSWGNSNQPQHF
TRBV9	CASSVATGWDSGANVLTF
TRBV6-1	CASSGVSGDTQYF
TRBV3-1	CASSLTSGGHEQYF
TRBV20-1	CSANRVNLGEQFF
TRBV4-1	CASSQAPGQGPLNSPLHF
TRBV7-9	CASSLSNRVNEQFF